This TCR beta chain was captured by sequencing in a study of Graves' ophthalmopathy and Graves' hyperthyroidism (dated by TCRdb to the late 2010s). Notes on the research overall: Peripheral blood was collected at initial diagnosis, before any treatment. The study used signatures of the TCR beta repertoire to tell Graves' ophthalmopathy apart from Graves' hyperthyroidism and to predict which patients would progress to ophthalmopathy. In total, 135 blood samples were TCR-sequenced: 40 to 45 ophthalmopathy, some 72 hyperthyroidism and some 17 hyperthyroidism-to-ophthalmopathy patients. To explore V-J signatures that separate ophthalmopathy from hyperthyroidism, a discovery set of about a hundred patients was enrolled, consisting of 40 to 45 with ophthalmopathy and around 57 with stable hyperthyroidism. The independent validation cohort included 18 to 20 hyperthyroidism patients plus 17 patients who later progressed from hyperthyroidism to ophthalmopathy. T-cell repertoires of thyroid tissue and blood were compared in six or seven hyperthyroidism patients. After sampling, hyperthyroidism patients received methimazole starting at 30 mg daily, and ophthalmopathy patients received high-dose intravenous methylprednisolone. The 95 to 100 discovery patients were randomly split 7:3 into training and test sets.

Study-level results and caveats: Among expanded thyroid clonotypes with frequency above 0.001, most also showed up in blood, which suggests that blood repertoires may reflect the thyroid immune response. In validation, the model predicted ophthalmopathy progression with 55% to 71% sensitivity and 72% to 80% specificity; 12 predicted patients were CT-confirmed with GO in a median of about 6.2 months. In cross-validation, the 13-signature model distinguished ophthalmopathy from stable hyperthyroidism with 85% to 90% sensitivity and about 84% specificity, and in the test set the corresponding values were approximately 80% and 75%. No statistical method was used to predetermine the sample size, and group allocation was not hidden from the investigators.

TCR beta CDR3 regions were amplified from RNA transcripts for repertoire sequencing. HTBI primers and the Qiagen OneStep RT-PCR kit were used in a first-round RT-PCR, which was followed by a second-round multiplex PCR, size selection and purification. The libraries underwent paired-end sequencing with 100 bp reads on an Illumina HiSeq2000. As for the original processing: SOAPnuke was used to process the reads, removing any read that contained adapters or uncalled bases, had a mean Phred below 15, or lacked an exact match to the constant primer or identifier. High-quality paired reads were merged with COPE v1.2.5. Clonotypes were defined as unique nucleotide sequences and were aligned to IMGT TRB V, D and J references using MiTCR v1.1. Analysis was restricted to V-J combinations with a frequency above 0.0001, which covered roughly 99% of repertoires. For each V-J combination, a TCR clonal expansion and chaos score was defined as F50 clonal expansion divided by the chaos observed in the TCRdist matrix. Features were reduced by Welch's t-statistics and random forest to over ten V-J combinations, which fed a naive Bayes classifier. Thyroid-blood repertoire similarity was quantified with the Morisita-Horn index. Clones were called with MiXCR by TCRdb after fastp trimmed the public reads at Q25, and only in-frame beta chains were retained. When rows share a CDR3 protein, they turn into one entry using the most common DNA and genes. The authors' filters were not applied to this entry. The sample table holds over 500,000 distinct CDR3 sequences, of which 20% to 25% were seen once. Of the sample, 7.1% is held by the ten largest clones.

This clonotype has ten or more counts. The antigen it binds to is not known. Per-base qualities were not stored, and no clone one base away is much larger. Stable hyperthyroidism was defined as no progression to ophthalmopathy within 18 months of follow-up. Hyperthyroidism patients were newly diagnosed, with disease duration under 2 months, and aged 18 to 65 years. Patients with other autoimmune diseases, uncontrolled infections, pregnancy or lactation were excluded from the study. Clinical symptoms, serum thyroxine, TRAb, thyroid ultrasound and orbital computed tomography formed the basis of the diagnosis. Using Ficoll-Paque density gradient centrifugation, PBMCs were isolated from 8.5 to 10 ml of fresh peripheral blood. Total RNA was extracted with Trizol reagent and quality-checked on an Agilent 2100 Bioanalyzer. The V end loses 2 bases and the J end loses 4 bases, and a stretch of 3 bases separates them. The cysteine opens and the phenylalanine closes a CDR3 of 12 amino acids. Kept here is only the CDR3 DNA, which spans 36 bases and is read in frame from base 1.

Recombination linked TRBV12-3 or TRBV12-4 to TRBJ2-1, with no confident D gene call. Sequencing was performed on peripheral blood. The sequence was collected from a woman aged 18-35 years with stable Graves' hyperthyroidism. Some clones in this sample may be carry-over from other donors' samples. Donor details come from another sample of the same person, matched by shared clones. The CDR3: CASSLPYNEQFF. Read as DNA, the sequence is TGTGCCAGCAGTTTACCGTACAATGAGCAGTTCTTC.